The 6 T cell receptor beta chains listed next were all sequenced from one sample in a study of cytomegalovirus exposure and HLA in healthy donors. With 60 Vbeta and 13 Jbeta primers, the PCR was carried out. Using immunoSEQ multiplex PCR, the repertoire was profiled, and TCRdb retains in-frame clones only, with some absent. The repertoire has approximately 160,000 clones, approximately 80% of them found once; the top ten carry 4.5%. Sequences were obtained from PBMCs. The receptor source for this set is a woman aged 45-60 years in good health and CMV-seropositive.

A remark on this clone: Other DNA sequences of this sample code for an identical CDR3. The V and J genes are TRBV5-1 and TRBJ1-4, with D possibly being TRBD1 (5 bases). Trimming removed 0 bases from V and 4 bases from J, with 10 bases in between. CDR3 size: 15 residues. Per the germline V gene, CDR1 is SGHRS and CDR2 is YFSETQ. CDR3 bases: TGCGCCAGCAGCTTGGAAGGGGCGCATAATGAAAAACTGTTTTTT. Its protein product is CASSLEGAHNEKLFF.

The chain uses TRBV5-1 and TRBJ2-7, with 7 bases that match TRBD2. Per the germline V gene, CDR1 is SGHRS and CDR2 is YFSETQ. Trimming at V came to 4 bases and at J to 2 bases, leaving 12 bases not matched to a gene. There are 16 residues in the CDR3. The CDR3 here is CASSQLASGAAYEQYF. Written as DNA, the CDR3 is TGCGCCAGCAGCCAGCTGGCTAGCGGAGCTGCCTACGAGCAGTACTTC. Variable domain in full (rest from reference TRBV5-1 and TRBJ2-7): KAGVTQTPRYLIKTRGQQVTLSCSPISGHRSVSWYQQTPGQGLQFLFEYFSETQRNKGNFPGRFSGRQFSNSRSEMNVSTLELGDSALYLCASSQLASGAAYEQYFGPGTRLTVT.

The rearrangement uses TRBV5-4 and TRBJ1-2, with a tentative D call TRBD1 (5 bases). The V gene's germline CDR1 is SGHNT and CDR2 YYREEE (reference sequence). This CDR3 is built from 14 residues. V lost 6 bases to trimming and J lost 4 bases, with 16 bases between them. The CDR3 loop reads CASTSTRGAYGYTF. The CDR3 DNA reads TGTGCCAGCACCTCAACAAGGGGTGCCTATGGCTACACCTTC. The full variable domain, with the rest looked up from reference TRBV5-4 and TRBJ1-2, is ETGVTQSPTHLIKTRGQQVTLRCSSQSGHNTVSWYQQALGQGPQFIFQYYREEENGRGNFPPRFSGLQFPNYSSELNVNALELDDSALYLCASTSTRGAYGYTFGSGTRLTVV.

The CDR3 nucleotides are TGCGCCAGCAGCCAACAGAGCGGGAGGGCCAGTGAGCAGTTCTTC. It specifies CASSQQSGRASEQFF. The chain uses TRBV4-1 and TRBJ2-1; 10 bases map to TRBD2. Germline V CDR1 and CDR2: MGHRA, YSYEKL. V lost 2 bases and J lost 9; bases outside the gene matches: 7. The length of the CDR3 is 15 residues.

V usage is TRBV11-1 and J usage is TRBJ2-1, with a possible D match to TRBD2 (6 bases). In germline, CDR1 is SGHAT, CDR2 FQDESV (reference sequence). Trimming left V 5 bases short and J 9 bases short, with 14 bases between. The CDR3 totals 13 residues. The CDR3, as DNA: TGTGCCAGCAGCCCAAGATTGGGGGGTGAGCAGTTCTTC. It yields the protein CASSPRLGGEQFF.

This clone showed up just once. This chain links TRBV25-1 with TRBJ2-6; D may be TRBD1 (6 bases). CDR1 is MGHDK, CDR2 SYGVNS, per germline. The ends were cut back, 6 bases at V and 0 bases at J, with 18 bases in the middle. The CDR3 has 18 amino acids. CDR3 sequence reads: CASRPAQGTRSGANVLTF. The CDR3 coding sequence is TGTGCCAGCAGACCCGCACAGGGCACCCGCTCTGGGGCCAACGTCCTGACTTTC.